Each of the 22 T cell receptor beta chains below was sequenced from the same sample in a study of shared clonotypes between healthy human individuals. CD45RO negativity and positive selection for CCR7 defined naive CD8 cells, a population that excluded terminally differentiated effector memory CD45RA+ cells. The method was immunoSEQ multiplex PCR; TCRdb's version includes in-frame clones alone and lacks a portion of them. The table includes approximately 810,000 clones, around 93% detected once. The sample taken for sequencing was naive CD8+ T cells sorted from blood. Receptor source: a man under 40 in good health.

The count of this clone is one. This rearrangement joins TRBV5-6 to TRBJ2-3, with 9 bases fitting TRBD1. Trimming at V came to 0 bases and at J to 4 bases, leaving 9 bases not matched to a gene. In germline, CDR1 is SGHDT, CDR2 YYEEEE. The CDR3 covers 17 residues. This chain's CDR3 is CASSLEGQGIPPDTQYF. CDR3 nucleotides: TGTGCCAGCAGCTTGGAGGGACAGGGTATTCCTCCAGATACGCAGTATTTT.

The CDR3 loop is CASSLGPGGRETQYF. The DNA of the CDR3 is TGTGCCAGCAGCTTGGGGCCAGGGGGTCGCGAGACCCAGTACTTC. The J gene is TRBJ2-5, the V gene TRBV7-2; 7 nucleotides match TRBD1. The germline V gene encodes CDR1 SGHTA and CDR2 FQGNSA. The CDR3 runs to 15 residues. J lost 5 bases, V lost 3 bases, and 9 bases had no gene match.

J is TRBJ2-7 and V is TRBV7-8, with D perhaps matching TRBD2 (5 bases). Trimming removed 2 bases at V and 5 bases at J, with 16 bases between. Germline CDR1 reads SGHVS; CDR2 reads FQNEAQ. The CDR3 extends over 15 amino acids. CDR3 loop: CASSLTWTPTHEQYF. In DNA form, the CDR3 reads TGTGCCAGCAGCTTAACCTGGACTCCAACCCACGAGCAGTACTTC.

The V call is TRBV27, the J call TRBJ2-1; 8 positions agree with TRBD2. Per the germline V gene, CDR1 is MNHEY and CDR2 is SMNVEV (reference sequence). The ends lost 6 bases at V and 13 bases at J; junction bases unmatched: 11. The CDR3 sequence is 13 residues long. CDR3 sequence: CASSPPGRTSQFF. The DNA of the CDR3 is TGTGCCAGCAGCCCACCCGGTCGGACTAGCCAGTTCTTC.

CDR3 sequence: CASSFRSQLSYNEQFF. The DNA of the CDR3 is TGTGCCAGCTCGTTTCGGTCACAGCTATCCTACAATGAGCAGTTCTTC. The chain uses TRBV27 and TRBJ2-1; D not resolved. Germline CDR1 and CDR2: MNHEY and SMNVEV (reference sequence). This CDR3 contains 16 residues. Trimming took off 8 bases at V and 1 base at J, with 18 bases between the two ends.

The J gene is TRBJ2-7, the V gene TRBV29-1; 13 nucleotides agree with TRBD2. CDR1 is SQVTM and CDR2 is ANQGSEA in the germline V gene. The CDR3 contains 13 residues. After removal of 7 bases from V and 3 bases from J, the junction contained 3 bases not matched to a gene. The DNA for the CDR3 is TGCAGCGCTGGGACTAGCGGGAACTACGAGCAGTACTTC. Translation gives CSAGTSGNYEQYF.

The V call is TRBV15, the J call TRBJ1-2; D unclear. The CDR3 length is 14 residues. Germline V lookup: CDR1 LNHNV, CDR2 YYDKDF (reference sequence). Trimming removed 0 bases at V and 4 bases at J, with 9 bases between. The CDR3 region is CATSRDLATYGYTF. In DNA form, the CDR3 reads TGTGCCACCAGCAGAGATCTAGCTACCTATGGCTACACCTTC.

This clone was seen a handful of times. The chain couples TRBV4-1 to TRBJ1-5, with D possibly matching TRBD1 (5 bases). Between the trimmed V and J ends, which lost 5 bases and 3 bases, there was a span of 11 bases. Germline lookup yields CDR1 MGHRA and CDR2 YSYEKL. The CDR3 is 14 residues long. For the CDR3, the DNA is TGCGCCAGCAGCACCCAACAGGCCAATCAGCCCCAGCATTTT. This gives the protein CASSTQQANQPQHF.

The J gene is TRBJ2-1, the V gene TRBV9; D is undetermined. V lost 4 bases and J lost 5, with 7 bases in between. The germline CDR1 and CDR2 sequences are SGDLS and YYNGEE. The CDR3 runs to 12 residues. The CDR3 sequence: CASSLSNNEQFF. The CDR3 coding sequence is TGTGCCAGCAGCCTAAGTAACAATGAGCAGTTCTTC.

V and J are TRBV5-6 and TRBJ2-1; the D gene is possibly TRBD2 (6 bases). This CDR3 is built from 14 residues. Germline V gene data show CDR1 as SGHDT and CDR2 as YYEEEE. The V gene lost 1 base and the J gene lost 5 bases, with 10 bases spanning the gap. The CDR3 reads CASSLYGSHNEQFF. CDR3 in DNA: TGTGCCAGCAGCTTGTACGGGAGCCACAATGAGCAGTTCTTC.

The chain has TRBV27 and TRBJ2-3, with a possible D match to TRBD2 (6 bases). The CDR3 is made up of 14 amino acids. Trimming shortened V by 5 bases and J by 3 bases, and 12 bases separated the two germline ends. Germline lookup yields CDR1 MNHEY and CDR2 SMNVEV (reference sequence). The CDR3 nucleotides read TGTGCCAGCAGTACTCGGAGGGGTACAGATACGCAGTATTTT. It codes for CASSTRRGTDTQYF.

The V call is TRBV7-9, the J call TRBJ1-1, with a weak D call TRBD1 (5 bases). This CDR3 is 13 amino acids long. V gave up 5 bases and J gave up 6 bases, with 13 bases separating them. CDR1 SEHNR and CDR2 FQNEAQ come from the germline V gene (reference sequence). The CDR3 here is CASSTQEKAEAFF. The CDR3 DNA sequence: TGTGCCAGCAGCACACAGGAGAAGGCTGAAGCTTTCTTT.

The V gene is TRBV27, the J gene TRBJ2-4; D not resolved. Trimming removed 6 bases from V and 0 bases from J, with 12 bases in between. Germline CDR1 MNHEY, CDR2 SMNVEV (reference sequence). The CDR3 contains 15 residues. The CDR3 protein is CASSEIPLAKNIQYF. In DNA form, the CDR3 reads TGTGCCAGCAGCGAAATACCACTAGCCAAAAACATTCAGTACTTC.

The rearrangement links TRBV27 to TRBJ2-7; 7 positions agree with TRBD1. The germline CDR1 and CDR2 sequences are MNHEY and SMNVEV (reference sequence). V lost 6 bases to trimming and J lost 3 bases; unmatched junction nucleotides: 11. This CDR3 is built from 15 residues. The CDR3 DNA sequence: TGTGCCAGCAGACCACAGGGGATGCACAGCTACGAGCAGTACTTC. This gives the protein CASRPQGMHSYEQYF.

For the CDR3, the DNA is TGCGCCAGCAGCCAAGGCGACAGAAACAATGAGCAGTTCTTC. Encoded protein: CASSQGDRNNEQFF. This chain links TRBV4-1 with TRBJ2-1, with D perhaps matching TRBD1 (5 bases). V gave up 1 base and J gave up 5 bases, with 9 bases separating them. CDR1 MGHRA and CDR2 YSYEKL come from the germline V gene. The CDR3 is made up of 14 amino acids.

CDR3 sequence: CSVTPGEGSDTQYF. CDR3 bases: TGCAGCGTTACCCCGGGAGAGGGGTCAGATACGCAGTATTTT. The rearrangement uses TRBV29-1 and TRBJ2-3; possible D gene TRBD2, 6 bases. Germline CDR1 is SQVTM and CDR2 is ANQGSEA. The CDR3 loop spans 14 amino acids. V was trimmed by 5 bases and J by 4 bases, leaving 16 bases between them.

V and J are TRBV29-1 and TRBJ1-1, with TRBD1 matching over 7 bases. This CDR3 contains 13 residues. Germline V gene lookup returns CDR1 SQVTM and CDR2 ANQGSEA. Germline trimming cut 4 bases from V and 7 bases from J; bases unmatched to any gene: 9. CDR3 sequence (DNA): TGCAGCGTTGTTCCCCGGGACAGCGATGAAGCTTTCTTT. It yields the protein CSVVPRDSDEAFF.

This chain joins TRBV28 and TRBJ2-3; possible D gene TRBD2, 6 bases. This CDR3 region has 16 residues. Germline values: CDR1 MDHEN, CDR2 SYDVKM. Deletions cut 4 bases from V and 0 bases from J, with 14 bases between. The CDR3 loop is CASSSLLGGSTDTQYF. The DNA for the CDR3 is TGTGCCAGCAGTTCGCTGTTGGGAGGAAGCACAGATACGCAGTATTTT.

This rearrangement joins TRBV7-9 to TRBJ2-7, with D perhaps given as TRBD1 or TRBD2 (5 bases each). Trimming pared 5 bases from V and 2 bases from J, leaving 13 bases between. The CDR3 runs to 14 residues. Looked up from germline, CDR1 is SEHNR and CDR2 is FQNEAQ (reference sequence). The CDR3 spells CASSARDGTYEQYF. For the CDR3, the DNA is TGTGCCAGCAGCGCCCGGGACGGTACCTACGAGCAGTACTTC.

The chain has TRBV7-9 and TRBJ2-7, with 9 bases fitting TRBD1. The CDR3 is made up of 16 amino acids. Germline trimming cut 1 base from V and 2 bases from J; bases unmatched to any gene: 6. Germline V gives CDR1 SEHNR, CDR2 FQNEAQ (reference sequence). The CDR3 DNA sequence: TGTGCCAGCAGCTTAGTGGGGACAGGGAAGCCCTACGAGCAGTACTTC. It codes for CASSLVGTGKPYEQYF.

For the CDR3, the DNA is TGCGCCAGCAGCCTAGCGGGACTAGAGACCCAGTACTTC. This codes for CASSLAGLETQYF. The chain uses TRBV4-1 and TRBJ2-5; the match to TRBD2 covers 8 bases. The germline gives CDR1 MGHRA, CDR2 YSYEKL. The CDR3 is 13 amino acids. With 4 bases clipped from V and 4 bases from J, the junction kept 2 bases outside the gene matches.

This sequence joins TRBV4-1 and TRBJ1-2, with D tentatively TRBD1 (5 bases). The V end was cut by 0 bases, the J end by 6 bases, with 17 bases between. CDR3 length equals 16 residues. Germline V CDR1 and CDR2: MGHRA, YSYEKL. Here the CDR3 reads CASSQEGTRVPHGYTF. The CDR3 coding sequence is TGCGCCAGCAGCCAAGAAGGGACCAGGGTCCCACATGGCTACACCTTC.